A single sample is the source of the 20 T cell receptor beta chains below, sequenced in a study of shared clonotypes between healthy human individuals. Positively selected for CCR7, the CD45RO-negative cells used as naive CD8 cells excluded terminally differentiated effector memory CD45RA+ cells. Measured with immunoSEQ multiplex PCR; TCRdb has only the in-frame clones, and not every one. Found here are nearly 2 million clones, approximately 94% of them singletons; the top ten hold approximately 1.2%. Sequencing used naive CD8+ T cells sorted from blood. All receptors come from a man younger than 35 in good health.

The chain employs TRBV7-9 and TRBJ2-1, with unresolved D. Trimming removed 1 base from V and 4 bases from J, with 14 bases in between. The CDR3 contains 16 residues. Germline CDR1 and CDR2: SEHNR and FQNEAQ (reference sequence). In DNA form, the CDR3 reads TGTGCCAGCAGCTTAGTTAGATGGCGGCCTTACAATGAGCAGTTCTTC. This codes for CASSLVRWRPYNEQFF.

Concerning this clone: This sample includes further DNA sequences coding for the same CDR3. As DNA, the CDR3 is TGTGCCAGCAGCCCGGGACAGATATACGAGCAGTACTTC. It translates to CASSPGQIYEQYF. The genes are TRBV9 and TRBJ2-7, with 7 bases identical to TRBD1. V was pared by 4 bases and J by 4 bases, with 5 bases of the junction left unmatched. The CDR3 has 13 amino acids. Germline lookup yields CDR1 SGDLS and CDR2 YYNGEE. The full variable domain, in which reference TRBV9 and TRBJ2-7 provide the parts outside the CDR3, is DSGVTQTPKHLITATGQRVTLRCSPRSGDLSVYWYQQSLDQGLQFLIQYYNGEERAKGNILERFSAQQFPDLHSELNLSSLELGDSALYFCASSPGQIYEQYFGPGTRLTVT.

The rearrangement uses TRBV9 and TRBJ2-1; weak D call: TRBD2 (5 bases). Looked up from germline, CDR1 is SGDLS and CDR2 is YYNGEE. The CDR3 length is 16 residues. V was shortened by 0 bases and J by 4 bases, with 14 bases between the two germline ends. The CDR3 DNA sequence: TGTGCCAGCAGCGTAGCTACGGCGCGGGCGTACAATGAGCAGTTCTTC. It yields the protein CASSVATARAYNEQFF.

This clone was detected only a few times. The rearrangement uses TRBV7-9 and TRBJ1-6, with 10 bases that match TRBD1. J lost 7 bases, V lost 5 bases, and 2 bases had no gene match. CDR1 SEHNR and CDR2 FQNEAQ come from the germline V gene (reference sequence). CDR3 length: 14 residues. CDR3 sequence reads: CASSRTGGNSPLHF. The CDR3 coding sequence is TGTGCCAGCAGCCGGACAGGGGGGAATTCACCCCTCCACTTT. Variable domain in full (rest from reference TRBV7-9 and TRBJ1-6): DTGVSQNPRHKITKRGQNVTFRCDPISEHNRLYWYRQTLGQGPEFLTYFQNEAQLEKSRLLSDRFSAERPKGSFSTLEIQRTEQGDSAMYLCASSRTGGNSPLHFGNGTRLTVT.

V usage is TRBV11-2 and J usage is TRBJ2-7; D remains ambiguous. The germline V gene has CDR1 SGHAT and CDR2 FQNNGV. Between the trimmed V and J ends, which lost 0 bases and 1 base, there was a span of 16 bases. The CDR3 is 17 amino acids. CDR3 DNA sequence: TGTGCCAGCAGCTTAGATCTGGCGGATACTGAATCCTACGAGCAGTACTTC. Its protein product is CASSLDLADTESYEQYF.

On this clone: This sample includes further DNA sequences coding for the same CDR3. The chain couples TRBV4-1 to TRBJ1-2, with D tentatively TRBD1 (6 bases). V was shortened by 1 base and J by 2 bases, with 11 bases between the two germline ends. Germline assignment: CDR1 MGHRA and CDR2 YSYEKL. This CDR3 spans 15 amino acids. The CDR3 spells CASSQVTGGNYGYTF. CDR3 bases: TGCGCCAGCAGCCAAGTGACGGGGGGCAACTATGGCTACACCTTC.

The chain employs TRBV18 and TRBJ2-3, with D possibly being TRBD1 or TRBD2 (5 bases each). The CDR3 length is 17 residues. Trimming pared 4 bases from V and 0 bases from J, leaving 17 bases between. Germline CDR1 and CDR2: KGHSH and LQKENI. The CDR3 region is CASSRISGPPSTDTQYF. The CDR3 DNA is TGTGCCAGCTCACGCATCTCGGGACCACCTAGCACAGATACGCAGTATTTT.

This chain links TRBV4-1 with TRBJ2-5, with 13 bases identical to TRBD2. V dropped 5 bases and J dropped 2; count of bases not matched to a gene: 14. Germline CDR1 MGHRA, CDR2 YSYEKL. The CDR3 covers 19 residues. CDR3 DNA: TGCGCCAGCAGCTCCCGACTAGCGGGAGGCCTAGCTTCACAAGAGACCCAGTACTTC. This sequence encodes CASSSRLAGGLASQETQYF.

J is TRBJ2-2 and V is TRBV15; D is unresolved. The CDR3 totals 12 residues. Germline V gene data show CDR1 as LNHNV and CDR2 as YYDKDF (reference sequence). Between the trimmed V and J ends, which lost 3 bases and 6 bases, there was a span of 5 bases. The CDR3 DNA reads TGTGCCACCAGCAGCTCAGCCGGGGAGCTGTTTTTT. Its translation: CATSSSAGELFF. Supplemented by reference TRBV15 and TRBJ2-2, the full variable domain reads DAMVIQNPRYQVTQFGKPVTLSCSQTLNHNVMYWYQQKSSQAPKLLFHYYDKDFNNEADTPDNFQSRRPNTSFCFLDIRSPGLGDTAMYLCATSSSAGELFFGEGSRLTVL.

The rearrangement links TRBV29-1 to TRBJ1-2; D uncertain. CDR3 size: 11 residues. CDR1 is SQVTM, CDR2 ANQGSEA, per germline. The V gene lost 5 bases and the J gene lost 5 bases, with 9 bases spanning the gap. CDR3 bases: TGCAGCGTTTGGGCGGGTTATGGCTACACCTTC. This encodes CSVWAGYGYTF.

Remarks on this clone: A much larger clone is a single base away; this may be a read error. Distinct nucleotide sequences in the sample also encode this CDR3. The chain joins TRBV27 to TRBJ2-2; D is undetermined. This CDR3 is built from 11 residues. V lost 4 bases, J lost 6 bases, and 3 bases lay in between. Germline lookup yields CDR1 MNHEY and CDR2 SMNVEV (reference sequence). CDR3: CASSSSGELFF. CDR3 bases: TGTGCCAGCAGTTCCTCCGGGGAGCTGTTTTTT.

This chain joins TRBV13 and TRBJ2-7, with D perhaps TRBD2 (5 bases). Trimming cost V 5 bases and J 2 bases, with 13 bases left between them. Germline CDR1 and CDR2: PRHDT and FYEKMQ (reference sequence). The length of the CDR3 is 14 residues. CDR3 sequence (DNA): TGTGCCAGCAGCCTAAGGCGGGTGACCTACGAGCAGTACTTC. This sequence encodes CASSLRRVTYEQYF.

The V call is TRBV4-3, the J call TRBJ1-1; 9 nucleotides agree with TRBD1. Trimming at V came to 0 bases and at J to 1 base, leaving 3 bases not matched to a gene. CDR1 is LGHNA, CDR2 YSLEER, per germline. The CDR3 sequence is 16 residues long. CDR3 sequence: CASSQEDRGENTEAFF. The CDR3 region has the DNA TGCGCCAGCAGCCAAGAAGACAGGGGGGAGAACACTGAAGCTTTCTTT.

The chain carries TRBV29-1 and TRBJ2-3; 8 bases match TRBD2. CDR1 is SQVTM, CDR2 ANQGSEA, per germline. This CDR3 is built from 15 residues. V gave up 3 bases and J gave up 1 base; unmatched junction bases: 6. The DNA of the CDR3 is TGCAGCGTTGACTCCCTTAGCGGGGGCACAGATACGCAGTATTTT. Its protein is CSVDSLSGGTDTQYF.

The rearrangement uses TRBV11-2 and TRBJ2-7, with D maybe TRBD2 (6 bases). The germline V gene encodes CDR1 SGHAT and CDR2 FQNNGV. CDR3 size: 13 residues. V lost 5 bases and J 0 bases, leaving 8 bases between the germline ends. The DNA of the CDR3 is TGTGCCAGCAGCGTGACTAGCTCCTACGAGCAGTACTTC. This gives the protein CASSVTSSYEQYF.

This sequence joins TRBV7-8 and TRBJ1-5, with unresolved D. This CDR3 is 15 amino acids long. V was cut by 6 bases and J by 0 bases, with 12 bases left in between. CDR1 SGHVS and CDR2 FQNEAQ come from the germline V gene. CDR3 sequence reads: CASRSLPGSNQPQHF. CDR3 bases: TGTGCCAGCAGATCCCTCCCAGGTAGCAATCAGCCCCAGCATTTT. The full variable domain, in which reference TRBV7-8 and TRBJ1-5 provide the parts outside the CDR3, is GAGVSQSPRYKVAKRGQDVALRCDPISGHVSLFWYQQALGQGPEFLTYFQNEAQLDKSGLPSDRFFAERPEGSVSTLKIQRTQQEDSAVYLCASRSLPGSNQPQHFGDGTRLSIL.

The genes are TRBV9 and TRBJ1-1; D remains ambiguous. The ends were cut back, 3 bases at V and 2 bases at J, with 8 bases in the middle. Per the germline V gene, CDR1 is SGDLS and CDR2 is YYNGEE. The CDR3 contains 13 residues. The CDR3 sequence is CASSAHGNTEAFF. The CDR3 region has the DNA TGTGCCAGCAGCGCTCATGGCAACACTGAAGCTTTCTTT.

This chain links TRBV7-8 with TRBJ1-1, with unresolved D. The V end lost 4 bases, the J end lost 7 bases, and 10 bases lay between the germline ends. Germline loops: CDR1 SGHVS, CDR2 FQNEAQ. The CDR3 sequence is 12 residues long. CDR3 loop: CASSSTGIEAFF. Written as DNA, the CDR3 is TGTGCCAGCAGCTCGACCGGGATTGAAGCTTTCTTT.

The chain uses TRBV13 and TRBJ2-7, with a weak D call TRBD2 (6 bases). Between the trimmed V and J ends, which lost 5 bases and 7 bases, there was a span of 15 bases. CDR3 length equals 13 residues. In germline, CDR1 is PRHDT, CDR2 FYEKMQ (reference sequence). CDR3 sequence reads: CASSPYNGGEQYF. The CDR3 bases are TGTGCCAGCAGCCCGTACAATGGGGGGGAGCAGTACTTC.

J is TRBJ2-7 and V is TRBV7-9; 14 bases align to TRBD2. The CDR3 runs to 15 residues. V gave up 5 bases and J gave up 5 bases; unmatched junction bases: 5. Germline V gives CDR1 SEHNR, CDR2 FQNEAQ (reference sequence). CDR3: CASSPTGLAGDEQYF. CDR3 nucleotides: TGTGCCAGCAGCCCTACGGGACTAGCGGGAGACGAGCAGTACTTC. Full variable domain (missing parts from reference TRBV7-9 and TRBJ2-7): DTGVSQNPRHKITKRGQNVTFRCDPISEHNRLYWYRQTLGQGPEFLTYFQNEAQLEKSRLLSDRFSAERPKGSFSTLEIQRTEQGDSAMYLCASSPTGLAGDEQYFGPGTRLTVT.